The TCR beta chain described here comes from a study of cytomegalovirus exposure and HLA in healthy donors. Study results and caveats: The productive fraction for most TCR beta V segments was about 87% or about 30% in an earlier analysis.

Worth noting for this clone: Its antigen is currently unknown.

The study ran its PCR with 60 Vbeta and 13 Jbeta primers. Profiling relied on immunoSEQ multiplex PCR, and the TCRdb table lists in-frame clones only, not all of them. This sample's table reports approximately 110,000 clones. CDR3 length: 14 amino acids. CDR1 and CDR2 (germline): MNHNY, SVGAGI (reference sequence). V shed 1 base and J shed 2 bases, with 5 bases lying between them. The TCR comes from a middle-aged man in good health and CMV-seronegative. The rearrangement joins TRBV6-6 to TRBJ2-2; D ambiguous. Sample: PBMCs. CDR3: CASSYYRNTGELFF. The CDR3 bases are TGTGCCAGCAGTTACTACAGAAACACCGGGGAGCTGTTTTTT.